The T cell receptor beta chain described here comes from a study of technical replicates of blood from several donors. Profiling relied on immunoSEQ multiplex PCR, and the TCRdb table lists in-frame clones only, not all of them. The table shows roughly 59,000 clones, with approximately 86% occurring only once. This CDR3 spans 16 amino acids. Germline CDR1 is SGHDT and CDR2 is YYEEEE. The V gene lost 2 bases and the J gene lost 0 bases, with 12 bases spanning the gap. Input material: PBMCs. The chain links TRBV5-6 to TRBJ1-3, with D perhaps TRBD1 (5 bases). This TCR derives from a human donor in good health. Some clones in this sample may be carry-over from other donors' samples. The CDR3 DNA is TGTGCCAGCAGCTTCGGTGGGGGGAACTCTGGAAACACCATATATTTT. Its translation: CASSFGGGNSGNTIYF. Full variable domain (outside the CDR3, taken from reference TRBV5-6 and TRBJ1-3): DAGVTQSPTHLIKTRGQQVTLRCSPKSGHDTVSWYQQALGQGPQFIFQYYEEEERQRGNFPDRFSGHQFPNYSSELNVNALLLGDSALYLCASSFGGGNSGNTIYFGEGSWLTVV.